The 18 T cell receptor beta chains given below trace back to one sample, sequenced in a study of OX40 agonist ivuxolimab in advanced cancers. Some clones are missing from TCRdb's copy, which holds only in-frame ones; the method was immunoSEQ multiplex PCR. This table has 65,000 to 90,000 clones, 92% appearing once. This specimen consisted of CD4+ or CD8+ T cells sorted from blood, obtained in a trial of the OX40 agonist ivuxolimab. The source of these receptors is an adult with an advanced solid tumor such as melanoma, head and neck, liver or kidney cancer.

The gene calls are TRBV4-3 and TRBJ1-3, with D possibly TRBD1 on 6 matching bases. The CDR3 totals 17 residues. The V gene lost 0 bases and the J gene lost 0 bases, with 12 bases spanning the gap. The germline gives CDR1 LGHNA, CDR2 YSLEER. CDR3 in DNA: TGCGCCAGCAGCCAAGATCCGGGACAAAGCTCTGGAAACACCATATATTTT. It is translated as CASSQDPGQSSGNTIYF.

The chain has TRBV25-1 and TRBJ1-2; the D is unclear. Germline CDR1 MGHDK, CDR2 SYGVNS. This CDR3 is 15 amino acids long. V lost 7 bases to trimming and J lost 8 bases, with 23 bases between them. The DNA of the CDR3 is TGTGCCAGCACCTCTTCGGTGAAAACCTCGAGGGGCTACACCTTC. It is translated as CASTSSVKTSRGYTF.

The J gene is TRBJ1-1, the V gene TRBV11-2, with D possibly TRBD1 on 6 matching bases. This CDR3 is built from 13 residues. The V gene lost 3 bases and the J gene lost 4 bases, with 9 bases spanning the gap. Germline-derived CDR1 and CDR2 are SGHAT and FQNNGV. CDR3 protein: CASSLGAPTEAFF. CDR3 DNA: TGTGCCAGCAGCTTGGGGGCGCCCACTGAAGCTTTCTTT.

The V call is TRBV6-1, the J call TRBJ1-2; perhaps TRBD1 as D (6 bases). Trimming took 3 bases from V and 2 from J, leaving 16 bases between them. CDR3 length equals 16 residues. CDR1 and CDR2 from the germline V gene are MNHNS and SASEGT. Here the CDR3 DNA reads TGTGCCAGCAGTGACCTCCGGGACATGCCGAACTATGGCTACACCTTC. It codes for CASSDLRDMPNYGYTF.

This chain joins TRBV5-1 and TRBJ2-5; D possibly corresponds to TRBD2 (6 bases). This CDR3 has 13 residues. The V gene lost 5 bases and the J gene lost 3 bases, with 11 bases spanning the gap. The germline V gene encodes CDR1 SGHRS and CDR2 YFSETQ. The CDR3 sequence: CASRTSGEETQYF. Here the CDR3 DNA reads TGCGCCAGCAGGACTTCGGGGGAAGAGACCCAGTACTTC.

CDR3 region: CSVEGPDDRDTRNTEAFF. CDR3 in DNA: TGCAGCGTTGAAGGTCCCGACGACAGGGACACCCGGAACACTGAAGCTTTCTTT. J is TRBJ1-1 and V is TRBV29-1, with 7 bases that match TRBD1. Unmatched junction bases numbered 15, after V lost 1 base and J lost 1 base. Germline-derived CDR1 and CDR2 are SQVTM and ANQGSEA. This CDR3 has 18 amino acids.

The chain couples TRBV27 to TRBJ1-1; D call uncertain. Trimming left V 4 bases short and J 1 base short, with 10 bases between. The CDR3 sequence is 14 residues long. Germline V gene lookup returns CDR1 MNHEY and CDR2 SMNVEV (reference sequence). CDR3 sequence (DNA): TGTGCCAGCAGTTACGGATCCGAGAACACTGAAGCTTTCTTT. Residues: CASSYGSENTEAFF.

The chain employs TRBV6-6 and TRBJ2-3, with 10 positions matching TRBD2. In germline, CDR1 is MNHNY, CDR2 SVGAGI (reference sequence). The CDR3 is 15 residues long. V lost 2 bases, J lost 1 base, and 0 bases stayed unmatched. CDR3 nucleotides: TGTGCCAGCAGTTACAGCGGGGGGGGCACAGATACGCAGTATTTT. As protein: CASSYSGGGTDTQYF.

The chain joins TRBV10-3 to TRBJ1-1; D might be TRBD1 (6 bases). The CDR3 length is 14 residues. The germline gives CDR1 ENHRY, CDR2 SYGVKD. V was trimmed by 4 bases and J by 0 bases, leaving 9 bases between them. CDR3 sequence: CAISVDSLNTEAFF. CDR3 DNA sequence: TGTGCCATCAGTGTGGACAGCCTGAACACTGAAGCTTTCTTT.

The chain carries TRBV7-6 and TRBJ1-4; the D is unclear. CDR1 and CDR2 from the germline V gene are SGHVS and FNYEAQ. The CDR3 spans 14 residues. The V end was cut by 5 bases, the J end by 7 bases, with 14 bases between. CDR3 protein: CASSLDPSPEKLFF. The CDR3 coding sequence is TGTGCCAGCAGCCTCGACCCCTCCCCTGAAAAACTGTTTTTT.

The rearrangement uses TRBV5-8 and TRBJ1-6, with D uncertain. The CDR3 loop spans 17 amino acids. Between the trimmed V and J ends, which lost 0 bases and 0 bases, there was a span of 10 bases. CDR1 is SGHTS and CDR2 is YDEGEE in the germline V gene. The CDR3 loop reads CASSLDFRSSYNSPLHF. The DNA for the CDR3 is TGTGCCAGCAGCTTGGATTTTAGGAGCTCCTATAATTCACCCCTCCACTTT.

J is TRBJ2-6 and V is TRBV7-8, with TRBD2 as a possible D gene (5 bases). Germline V gene sequence: CDR1 SGHVS, CDR2 FQNEAQ. V was pared by 0 bases and J by 3 bases, with 9 bases between. The CDR3 has 16 residues. The CDR3 reads CASSLAPGSGANVLTF. The DNA of the CDR3 is TGTGCCAGCAGCTTAGCGCCGGGGAGTGGGGCCAACGTCCTGACTTTC.

CDR3 nucleotide sequence: TGTGCCAGCAGTGAAATTGGGACAGGGGGCGCCTACGAGCAGTACTTC. It codes for CASSEIGTGGAYEQYF. The rearrangement links TRBV6-1 to TRBJ2-7, with 12 bases matching TRBD1. Germline V gene data show CDR1 as MNHNS and CDR2 as SASEGT. This CDR3 spans 16 amino acids. The V gene end was trimmed by 2 bases and the J gene end by 2 bases; junction bases not matched to a gene: 4.

The chain is built from TRBV19 and TRBJ1-2, with D uncertain. V lost 5 bases and J lost 8, with 9 bases in between. Germline lookup yields CDR1 LNHDA and CDR2 SQIVND (reference sequence). CDR3 length: 11 amino acids. In nucleotides, the CDR3 is TGTGCCAGTAGTTCGCAGACGGGCTACACCTTC. It specifies CASSSQTGYTF.

V usage is TRBV29-1 and J usage is TRBJ2-1; a weak D match, TRBD1 (5 bases). Deletions cut 5 bases from V and 5 bases from J, with 16 bases between. Germline CDR1 is SQVTM and CDR2 is ANQGSEA. The CDR3 extends over 14 amino acids. Here the CDR3 DNA reads TGCAGCGTTATTGGACCAGGGAAAAACAATGAGCAGTTCTTC. Its protein product is CSVIGPGKNNEQFF.

The chain employs TRBV5-1 and TRBJ1-1; D may be TRBD1 (6 bases). The ends were cut back, 1 base at V and 0 bases at J, with 22 bases in the middle. Germline V gene sequence: CDR1 SGHRS, CDR2 YFSETQ. The CDR3 loop spans 19 amino acids. The CDR3 coding sequence is TGCGCCAGCAGCTTGAGTGCCATGGGGGGCCTTCCCATGAACACTGAAGCTTTCTTT. As protein: CASSLSAMGGLPMNTEAFF.

The chain recombines TRBV7-3 with TRBJ1-1; D might be TRBD1 (6 bases). The germline gives CDR1 SGHTA, CDR2 FQGTGA. V was shortened by 0 bases and J by 3 bases, with 8 bases between the two germline ends. This CDR3 contains 14 residues. The CDR3 here is CASSLTGGYTEAFF. CDR3 nucleotide sequence: TGTGCCAGCAGCTTAACGGGGGGCTACACTGAAGCTTTCTTT. Full variable domain (remainder filled in from reference TRBV7-3 and TRBJ1-1): GAGVSQTPSNKVTEKGKYVELRCDPISGHTALYWYRQSLGQGPEFLIYFQGTGAADDSGLPNDRFFAVRPEGSVSTLKIQRTERGDSAVYLCASSLTGGYTEAFFGQGTRLTVV.

The chain employs TRBV7-9 and TRBJ2-2; 11 nucleotides agree with TRBD1. The CDR3 consists of 16 residues. Trimming at V came to 5 bases and at J to 4 bases, leaving 6 bases not matched to a gene. CDR1 is SEHNR and CDR2 is FQNEAQ in the germline V gene (reference sequence). In nucleotides, the CDR3 is TGTGCCAGCAGCGGTCGGACAGGGGGCCCCACCGGGGAGCTGTTTTTT. Protein: CASSGRTGGPTGELFF.